Listed below are T cell receptor beta chains from one sample, sequenced in a study of vaccination and CD4 T cells after COVID-19. TCRdb called the PCR reads again in MiXCR, with one record for every CDR3 protein. The sample holds approximately 12,000 distinct CDR3 sequences, 38% seen once. No antigen is known for these receptors. The sequenced sample was cultured CD4+ T cells from blood. The receptors come from a human donor with COVID-19. Each CDR3 is given with its conserved first and last residue. Fields, in order: D gene, clone size, V gene, J gene, CDR3 DNA, CDR3 protein. D genes are given only for firm matches. For some rows the clone size is stated as once, few or many, or as a class when expanded; others skip it.

>-|-|TRBV6-2/TRBV6-3|TRBJ2-7
TGTGCCAGCAGGCCGGGGGTCATCCCCCTTGACGAGCAGTACTTC
CASRPGVIPLDEQYF
>-|few|TRBV20-1|TRBJ1-1
TGCAGTGCTAAGGGCAGCCCGAACACTGAAGCTTTCTTT
CSAKGSPNTEAFF
>TRBD1|few|TRBV7-2|TRBJ1-2
TGTGCCAGCAGCCCAGGGACAGGGGGGAACTATGGCTACACCTTC
CASSPGTGGNYGYTF
>TRBD2|few|TRBV20-1|TRBJ2-3
TGCAGTACCACAAGGGATCTAGCGGGGGATACGCAGTATTTT
CSTTRDLAGDTQYF
>-|-|TRBV6-1|TRBJ2-1
TGTGCCAGCAGAGACGACAGCAGCTCCTACAATGAGCAGTTCTTC
CASRDDSSSYNEQFF
>-|-|TRBV20-1|TRBJ1-1
TGCAGTGCTAGAGATGGAGGACAGCCGGTTGGAGCTTTCTTT
CSARDGGQPVGAFF
>TRBD2|-|TRBV7-9|TRBJ2-2
TGTGCCAGCAGCTTCATCGGGGGGTCCGGGGAGCTGTTTTTT
CASSFIGGSGELFF
>TRBD2|-|TRBV7-2|TRBJ2-7
TGTGCCAGCAGCCGCGTGACTAGCGGAAGCTCCTACGAGCAGTACTTC
CASSRVTSGSSYEQYF
>TRBD1|-|TRBV24-1|TRBJ2-2
TGTGCCACCAGTGATACTTCAGGGACAGGGTCGGGCACCGGGGAGCTGTTTTTT
CATSDTSGTGSGTGELFF
>TRBD1|few|TRBV11-3|TRBJ1-2
TGTGCCAGCAGCCCAGGACAGGGGACTGGCTACACCTTC
CASSPGQGTGYTF
>-|-|TRBV18|TRBJ2-6
TGTGCCAGCTCACCACGGGGGATTGCGTCTGGGGCCAACGTCCTGACTTTC
CASSPRGIASGANVLTF
>-|-|TRBV2|TRBJ1-1
TGTGCCAGCAGTGAAAGGCAGGGGAACACTGAAGCTTTCTTT
CASSERQGNTEAFF
>-|few|TRBV6-2/TRBV6-3|TRBJ2-7
TGTGCCAGCAGCCGCCGGGACGGCTCCTACGAGCAGTACTTC
CASSRRDGSYEQYF
>-|-|TRBV11-2|TRBJ1-1
TGTGCCAGCAGCTCGGACTGGAACACTGAAGCTTTCTTT
CASSSDWNTEAFF
>-|-|TRBV5-1|TRBJ2-3
TGCGCCAGCAGCTTGGGACTCCCCCGTACAACGCAGTATTTT
CASSLGLPRTTQYF
>-|few|TRBV12-3/TRBV12-4|TRBJ2-3
TGTGCCAGCAGTCACCGGGACATCGCACTCACAGATACGCAGTATTTT
CASSHRDIALTDTQYF
>-|-|TRBV19|TRBJ1-4
TGTGCCAGTAGTACCAATTCAGGACGGACTCCTAATGAAAAACTGTTTTTT
CASSTNSGRTPNEKLFF
>-|medium-sized|TRBV2|TRBJ2-5
TGTGCCAGCAGTGCGCAAGAGACCCAGTACTTC
CASSAQETQYF
>-|few|TRBV10-3|TRBJ2-3
TGTGCCATCAGTGAACTAGGGGGCGGGGCTCAGACAGATACGCAGTATTTT
CAISELGGGAQTDTQYF
>-|few|TRBV6-5|TRBJ1-1
TGTGCCAGCAGTTACTCTGAGTTCCGGGGCACTGAAGCTTTCTTT
CASSYSEFRGTEAFF
>TRBD1|few|TRBV20-1|TRBJ1-5
TGCAGTGTTGAGACAGGGGTTCAGCCCCAGCATTTT
CSVETGVQPQHF
>TRBD1|few|TRBV2|TRBJ2-7
TGTGCCAGCAGGGGGACAGGCGTCTACGAGCAGTACTTC
CASRGTGVYEQYF
>TRBD2|-|TRBV7-9|TRBJ2-5
TGTGCCAGCAGCCGACGGCTAGCGGGGGGTTTAGGGGCCCAGTACTTC
CASSRRLAGGLGAQYF
>TRBD2|-|TRBV20-1|TRBJ2-1
TGCAGTGCCAAATCGGGGGGTTCCTCCTACAATGAGCAGTTCTTC
CSAKSGGSSYNEQFF
>-|few|TRBV27|TRBJ1-2
TGTGCCAGCCCCCGAAGCGATGGCTACACCTTC
CASPRSDGYTF
>-|-|TRBV6-5|TRBJ2-7
TGTGCCAGCAGTTACTCGATGCGGGCTAGGCCCCCCTACGAGCAGTACTTC
CASSYSMRARPPYEQYF
>-|-|TRBV7-9|TRBJ2-2
TGTGCCAGCAGCTTCATCGAGGGGTCCGGGGAGCTGTTTTTT
CASSFIEGSGELFF
>-|-|TRBV21-1|TRBJ2-5
TGTGCCAGCACCAAACGTAGGTGGACCCAGTACTTC
CASTKRRWTQYF
>-|-|TRBV6-1|TRBJ2-7
TGTGCCAGCACCCTAAACGTCTGGGAGCAGTACTTC
CASTLNVWEQYF
>-|-|TRBV10-3|TRBJ1-5
TGTGCCATCAGACAGGGCTTGGGCAATCAGCCCCAGCATTTT
CAIRQGLGNQPQHF
>TRBD2|-|TRBV20-1|TRBJ2-1
TGCAGTGCTTCCGGGACTAGCAAGTTCTTC
CSASGTSKFF
>TRBD1|-|TRBV6-1|TRBJ2-7
TGTGCCAGCAACCGGGACAGAGCCTACGAGCAGTACTTC
CASNRDRAYEQYF
>-|-|TRBV10-2|TRBJ2-7
TGCGCCAGCAGTGTAGGACAGCCGGCCCACGAGCAGTACTTC
CASSVGQPAHEQYF
>-|-|TRBV21-1|TRBJ2-3
TGTGCCAGCAGGGAACCTCCTGACAGGGGGCAAACAGATACGCAGTATTTT
CASREPPDRGQTDTQYF
>-|few|TRBV20-1|TRBJ2-3
TGCAGTGCTAGAGAATGGGTCGATACGCAGTATTTT
CSAREWVDTQYF
>-|-|TRBV6-1|TRBJ2-5
TGTGCCACCTCTCCTTCGGGGGAGACCCAGTACTTC
CATSPSGETQYF
>TRBD2|-|TRBV5-4|TRBJ2-2
TGTGCCAGCAGTTCTAGCGGGGGATACACCGGGGAGCTGTTTTTT
CASSSSGGYTGELFF
>-|-|TRBV4-3|TRBJ2-5
TGCGCCAGCAGCCAAGAAACAGGCCGAGAGACCCAGTACTTC
CASSQETGRETQYF
>-|few|TRBV7-6|TRBJ1-1
TGTGCCAGCAGCTTAGGGATGAACACTGAAGCTTTCTTT
CASSLGMNTEAFF
>TRBD2|-|TRBV11-2|TRBJ2-7
TGTGCCAGCAGGGCCCCCGGGAGGTCCTACGAGCAGTACTTC
CASRAPGRSYEQYF
>-|few|TRBV15|TRBJ1-2
TGTGCCACCAGCAGAGCAAGAGATAACTATGGCTACACCTTC
CATSRARDNYGYTF
>-|-|TRBV7-2|TRBJ1-1
TGTGCCAGCAGCAGGGACACTGAAGCTTTCTTT
CASSRDTEAFF
>-|-|TRBV28|TRBJ1-2
TGTGCCAGCAGTTTCTTAAACTATGGCTACACCTTC
CASSFLNYGYTF
>TRBD1|few|TRBV6-1|TRBJ1-1
TGTGCCAGCACCGGACAGGGGGCAAAGAGGGGAAACACTGAAGCTTTCTTT
CASTGQGAKRGNTEAFF
>-|-|TRBV6-2/TRBV6-3|TRBJ2-7
TGTGCCAGCAGTTACCGGGACGGGGCCTACGAGCAGTACTTC
CASSYRDGAYEQYF
>TRBD1|few|TRBV7-2|TRBJ1-6
TGTGCCAGCAGCCCGCCGGGACAGAGTAATTCACCCCTCCACTTT
CASSPPGQSNSPLHF
>-|-|TRBV7-8|TRBJ1-3
TGTGCCAGCAGCTCTAGGTTAGGCTCTGGAAACACCATATATTTT
CASSSRLGSGNTIYF
>TRBD1|-|TRBV28|TRBJ1-4
TGTGCCAGCATTCTCCAGGGACAGCCCTATGAAAAACTGTTTTTT
CASILQGQPYEKLFF
>-|-|TRBV5-6|TRBJ1-6
TGTGCCAGCGTGGGGCCGCGCGATAATTCACCCCTCCACTTT
CASVGPRDNSPLHF
>-|-|TRBV12-3/TRBV12-4|TRBJ1-2
TGTGCACTTGGGGGGAGAAATGGCTACACCTTC
CALGGRNGYTF
>TRBD1|-|TRBV6-5|TRBJ2-5
TGTGCCAGCAGTTACCAGGGACAGGGAGGGGCGACCCAGTACTTC
CASSYQGQGGATQYF
>TRBD2|-|TRBV20-1|TRBJ2-2
TGCAGTGCCCGTACTAGCGGGGCGAACACCGGGGAGCTGTTTTTT
CSARTSGANTGELFF
>-|-|TRBV30|TRBJ2-7
TGTGCCTGGAGTCCCTCCTACGAGCAGTACTTC
CAWSPSYEQYF
>TRBD1|few|TRBV19|TRBJ1-5
TGTGCCAGTAACACCAGGGGGGCCCAGCCCCAGCATTTT
CASNTRGAQPQHF
>-|-|TRBV11-3|TRBJ1-1
TGTGCCAGCACCACGGGACTTCTAATGAACACTGAAGCTTTCTTT
CASTTGLLMNTEAFF
>TRBD2|once|TRBV2|TRBJ2-5
TGTGCCAGCAGTGATGGAACTAGCGGGGGGTCCTTCCAAGAGACCCAGTACTTC
CASSDGTSGGSFQETQYF
>TRBD1|few|TRBV20-1|TRBJ1-2
TGCAGTGCTCGCCTCTCAGGACAGGGCGTGTATGGCTACACCTTC
CSARLSGQGVYGYTF
>-|few|TRBV7-8|TRBJ2-7
TGTGCCAGCAGCTTATCAGGTCCCTACGAGCAGTACTTC
CASSLSGPYEQYF
>TRBD1|-|TRBV7-2|TRBJ1-2
TGTGCCAGCAGCCAGGAGACGGACAGGATGTATGGCTACACCTTC
CASSQETDRMYGYTF
>-|-|TRBV10-3|TRBJ1-2
TGTGCCATCAGTGATACCCGGGTTTATGGCTACACCTTC
CAISDTRVYGYTF